This T cell receptor (beta chain) is drawn from a study of blood T cell repertoires in COVID-19. About the study: The samples span acute and convalescent COVID-19 from the United States, Italy and Spain. T cells, B-cell-depleted T cells, or PBMCs provided the cDNA or gDNA that served as material.

Authors' processing steps: Amplified reference gene primers provided the basis for estimating nucleated cell counts. Repertoires were generated with immunoSEQ multiplex PCR, while TCRdb's copy carries only in-frame clones and drops some. For V, J and clone size, that table is used; D and trimming come from the DNA. The sample includes 200,000 to 300,000 clones, 85% to 90% of them seen just once. V lost 1 base and J lost 8; bases outside the gene matches: 3. The germline V gene encodes CDR1 KGHDR and CDR2 SFDVKD. The CDR3 is 13 amino acids. The sample consisted of peripheral blood. The rearrangement joins TRBV24-1 to TRBJ1-1; the match to TRBD1 covers 7 bases. This TCR came from a woman aged 60 to 75 with COVID-19, enrolled during active disease. CDR3 in DNA: TGTGCCACCAGTGATTTCGGGACAGACGAAGCTTTCTTT. This gives the protein CATSDFGTDEAFF.